The source of this TCR beta chain is a study of blood T cell repertoires in COVID-19. CDR3 length equals 12 residues. Germline V CDR1 and CDR2: LNHNV, YYDKDF (reference sequence). V was trimmed by 5 bases and J by 5 bases, leaving 9 bases between them. Original analysis: Reference gene primer amplification gave nucleated cell count estimates. Only in-frame clones appear in the TCRdb table, and some are missing; sequencing was by immunoSEQ multiplex PCR. The V and J calls and clone size are taken from that table; D and trimming were inferred from the DNA. The sample lists roughly 260,000 clones, 82% occurring once.

The rearrangement links TRBV15 to TRBJ2-5; D is unresolved. The sequenced sample was peripheral blood. This TCR derives from a woman over 75 with active or convalescent COVID-19. CDR3 DNA: TGTGCCACCAGCGGAGTTCTGGAGACCCAGTACTTC. Translated, it gives CATSGVLETQYF.